This T cell receptor (beta chain) stems from a study of blood T cells in healthy people across ages. About the study: When template switching was applied, about one barcoded beta molecule was captured per two T cells.

Primers used in a second PCR of roughly 7 to 11 cycles were a sample-barcoded 5' primer and a J-beta primer mix. Unique molecular identifiers of 12 random nucleotides labeled each cDNA. TCRdb fed the 5' RACE reads into MiXCR, producing one record per CDR3 protein. The data contain 700,000 or so distinct CDR3 sequences, 40% to 50% of them singletons. Germline-derived CDR1 and CDR2 are SGHTA and FQGNSA. This CDR3 comprises 14 residues. Between the trimmed V and J ends, which lost 5 bases and 7 bases, there was a span of 15 bases. The receptor comes from a man of 80 years or more in good health. V and J are TRBV7-2 and TRBJ1-5; the D is unclear. Input material: blood. The CDR3 protein is CASSPTPRGQPQHF. The CDR3 coding sequence is TGTGCCAGCAGCCCCACACCTCGAGGGCAGCCCCAGCATTTT.